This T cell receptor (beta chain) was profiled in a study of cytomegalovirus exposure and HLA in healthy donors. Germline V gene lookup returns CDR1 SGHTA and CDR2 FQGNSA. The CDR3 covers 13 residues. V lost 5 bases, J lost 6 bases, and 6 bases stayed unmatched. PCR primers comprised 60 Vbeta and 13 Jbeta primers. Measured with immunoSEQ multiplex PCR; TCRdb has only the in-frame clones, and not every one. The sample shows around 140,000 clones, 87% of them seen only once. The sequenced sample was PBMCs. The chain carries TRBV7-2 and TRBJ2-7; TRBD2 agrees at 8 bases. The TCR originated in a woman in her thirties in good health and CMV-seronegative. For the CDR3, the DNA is TGTGCCAGCAGCCCGCGGCGGGGGGCCGAGCAGTACTTC. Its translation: CASSPRRGAEQYF. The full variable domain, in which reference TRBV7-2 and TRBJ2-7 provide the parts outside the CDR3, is GAGVSQSPSNKVTEKGKDVELRCDPISGHTALYWYRQSLGQGLEFLIYFQGNSAPDKSGLPSDRFSAERTGGSVSTLTIQRTQQEDSAVYLCASSPRRGAEQYFGPGTRLTVT.